The TCR beta chain under discussion was sequenced for a study of cytomegalovirus exposure and HLA in healthy donors. Study-level information: The 500 to 750 first-cohort repertoires and the 95 to 150 validation repertoires shared the same platform, a later analysis reported.

In regard to this clone: The antigen is not known.

Study findings and constraints: In vitro experiments confirmed that three CMV-associated chains were specific for CMV antigens. Some public TCRs appeared in many individuals, while most sequences were rare. The study labeled 170 or so TCR beta chains cytomegalovirus-associated.

Here immunoSEQ multiplex PCR was the method, and the copy in TCRdb shows in-frame clones only, minus some. The sample carries over 85,000 clones, over 85% recorded once. The CDR3 has 13 residues. Germline CDR1 SGHRS, CDR2 YFSETQ. V lost 10 bases to trimming and J lost 8 bases; unmatched junction nucleotides: 8. The sequencing input was PBMCs. This TCR came from a young woman in good health and CMV-seronegative. The chain recombines TRBV5-1 with TRBJ2-1; 11 bases fit TRBD1. CDR3 residues: CAVPDRGLHEQFF. DNA for the CDR3: TGCGCCGTACCGGACAGGGGGCTGCATGAGCAGTTCTTC.